Each of the 2 T cell receptor beta chains below was sequenced from the same sample in a study of blood T cell repertoires in COVID-19. Some clones are missing from TCRdb's copy, which holds only in-frame ones; the method was immunoSEQ multiplex PCR. The sample shows 410,000 or so clones, roughly 88% of them seen only once. Sample: peripheral blood. The receptor source for this set is a woman younger than 45 with active or convalescent COVID-19.

V usage is TRBV19 and J usage is TRBJ1-1, with 9 bases lining up with TRBD1. V was pared by 5 bases and J by 8 bases, with 12 bases of the junction left unmatched. Germline-derived CDR1 and CDR2 are LNHDA and SQIVND (reference sequence). The length of the CDR3 is 15 residues. The CDR3 bases are TGTGCCAGTAGTGCGAACACAGGGGGCCGAACCGAAGCTTTCTTT. Translating gives CASSANTGGRTEAFF.

This chain uses TRBV6-1 with TRBJ1-5; a possible D gene is TRBD1 (5 bases). V shed 3 bases and J shed 5 bases, with 11 bases lying between them. The CDR3 loop spans 14 amino acids. Germline V gene data show CDR1 as MNHNS and CDR2 as SASEGT. The CDR3 nucleotides are TGTGCCAGCAGTGACGGGCAGGGCCATCAGCCCCAGCATTTT. This encodes CASSDGQGHQPQHF.